This TCR beta chain was recovered during a study of blood T cell repertoires in COVID-19. On the study more broadly: PBMCs, B-cell-depleted T cells, or T cells were the source of the cDNA or gDNA that made up the material.

V was cut by 0 bases and J by 8 bases, with 9 bases left in between. Germline V gene data show CDR1 as SGHNT and CDR2 as YYREEE (reference sequence). There are 13 residues in the CDR3. Per the authors' pipeline: The assay estimated nucleated cells by amplifying reference gene primers. Repertoires were generated with immunoSEQ multiplex PCR, while TCRdb's copy carries only in-frame clones and drops some. From that table come the V and J calls and clone size; the DNA was used to work out D and trimming. The sample holds some 260,000 clones, 88% seen once. It was during active infection that Seattle patients were enrolled and then longitudinally followed.

The origin of this receptor is a woman in her 70s with COVID-19, enrolled during active disease. Sequenced sample: peripheral blood. The chain employs TRBV5-4 and TRBJ2-4; TRBD2 is a possible D gene (5 bases). CDR3 bases: TGTGCCAGCAGCTTGGCTCTCGGGGACATTCAGTACTTC. This gives the protein CASSLALGDIQYF.